A selection of T cell receptor beta chains follows, all from one sample in a study of long-term antiretroviral therapy in people with HIV. Using immunoSEQ multiplex PCR, the repertoire was profiled, and TCRdb retains in-frame clones only, with some absent. The repertoire holds about 11,000 clones, with roughly three quarters as singletons. The specimen was unsorted PBMCs, collected at the start of antiretroviral therapy, before treatment. The receptors shown here come from a man aged 25 to 45 with HIV. The CDR3 runs from the conserved cysteine through the conserved F or W. A D gene is named only where the DNA matches it firmly. The size of a clone is reported for some rows only, either as once, few or many, or as a class for expanded clones.

TRBJ1-1,.,TRBD1,TRBV4-2,CASSQPGGRMNTEAFF,TGTGCCAGCAGCCAACCAGGGGGCCGCATGAACACTGAAGCTTTCTTT
TRBJ2-1,.,.,TRBV5-1,CASSPSPQTYNEQFF,TGCGCCAGCAGCCCCTCGCCCCAAACCTACAATGAGCAGTTCTTC
TRBJ2-7,.,TRBD1,TRBV11-1,CASSPWGQGAWEQYF,TGTGCCAGCAGCCCGTGGGGACAGGGGGCGTGGGAGCAGTACTTC
TRBJ1-2,.,TRBD1,TRBV28,CASSLGGTGFGYGYTF,TGTGCCAGCAGTTTGGGAGGGACAGGGTTTGGGTATGGCTACACCTTC
TRBJ2-7,.,.,TRBV19,CASSISARSEQYF,TGTGCCAGTAGTATTAGTGCGCGGTCCGAGCAGTACTTC
TRBJ2-1,.,.,TRBV7-2,CASSLSGHMNNEQFF,TGTGCCAGCAGCTTATCGGGACATATGAACAATGAGCAGTTCTTC
TRBJ1-4,.,TRBD1,TRBV18,CASSPSPGTGREKLFF,TGTGCCAGCTCACCCTCTCCCGGGACAGGGAGGGAAAAACTGTTTTTT
TRBJ2-7,.,.,TRBV5-8,CASSYGTAYEQYF,TGTGCCAGCAGCTACGGGACGGCCTACGAGCAGTACTTC
TRBJ1-4,.,.,TRBV6-5,CASRPDLASNEKLFF,TGTGCCAGCAGACCCGACCTGGCAAGCAATGAAAAACTGTTTTTT
TRBJ2-1,once,.,TRBV7-9,CASSLLVSGNEQFF,TGTGCCAGCAGCTTATTGGTTTCGGGGAATGAGCAGTTCTTC
TRBJ1-3,.,.,TRBV10-1,CASSVGGVGNTIYF,TGCGCCAGCAGTGTCGGCGGGGTCGGAAACACCATATATTTT
TRBJ2-1,.,.,TRBV7-2,CASSPGDGGSYNEQFF,TGTGCCAGCAGCCCGGGGGATGGCGGATCCTACAATGAGCAGTTCTTC
TRBJ1-4,once,TRBD1,TRBV13,CASSSASGQGVEFEKLFF,TGTGCCAGCAGCTCCGCCTCGGGACAGGGAGTTGAGTTTGAAAAACTGTTTTTT
TRBJ2-2,.,.,TRBV14,CASSLLPTGELFF,TGTGCCAGCAGCCTACTACCCACCGGGGAGCTGTTTTTT
TRBJ2-2,few,.,TRBV9,CASSPANTGELFF,TGTGCCAGCAGCCCCGCGAACACCGGGGAGCTGTTTTTT
TRBJ1-5,.,.,TRBV19,CASSPSPNSNQPQHF,TGTGCCAGTAGTCCCTCACCCAATAGCAATCAGCCCCAGCATTTT
TRBJ1-1,.,.,TRBV29-1,CSVEQGTEAFF,TGCAGCGTTGAGCAAGGAACCGAAGCTTTCTTT
TRBJ2-1,.,.,TRBV27,CASSLGSSYNEQFF,TGTGCCAGCAGTTTGGGGAGCTCCTACAATGAGCAGTTCTTC
TRBJ2-7,.,.,TRBV5-8,CASSFGLYEQYF,TGTGCCAGCAGCTTCGGACTCTACGAGCAGTACTTC
TRBJ2-1,.,.,TRBV27,CASSFDGGGNEQFF,TGTGCCAGCAGTTTTGACGGGGGCGGCAATGAGCAGTTCTTC
TRBJ1-2,.,TRBD1,TRBV6-1,CASSDRQGAYGYTF,TGTGCCAGCTCCGACCGACAGGGGGCCTATGGCTACACCTTC
TRBJ1-5,.,.,TRBV19,CASSIWQGGDQPQHF,TGTGCCAGTAGTATTTGGCAGGGTGGGGATCAGCCCCAGCATTTT
TRBJ2-7,.,.,TRBV6-6,CASSPSRDYEQYF,TGTGCCAGCAGCCCTAGCAGGGACTACGAGCAGTACTTC
TRBJ2-1,.,.,TRBV5-4,CASSQKTREYNEQFF,TGTGCCAGCAGTCAAAAGACTAGAGAATACAATGAGCAGTTCTTC
TRBJ2-1,.,TRBD2,TRBV7-2,CASSLKAGGYYNEQFF,TGTGCCAGCAGCTTAAAAGCGGGGGGTTACTACAATGAGCAGTTCTTC
TRBJ1-2,.,.,TRBV27,CASSFLYGYTF,TGTGCCAGCAGCTTCCTCTATGGCTACACCTTC
TRBJ1-2,.,.,TRBV6-5,CASTLPGTGGYTF,TGTGCCAGCACCTTACCAGGGACCGGTGGCTACACCTTC
TRBJ2-7,.,.,TRBV28,CASSFYGAVVEQYF,TGTGCCAGCAGTTTCTACGGGGCCGTTGTCGAGCAGTACTTC
TRBJ2-1,.,TRBD2,TRBV7-8,CASSLAGGREQFF,TGTGCCAGCAGCCTAGCGGGGGGGCGGGAGCAGTTCTTC
TRBJ2-3,.,.,TRBV19,CASSDGSSTDTQYF,TGTGCCAGTTCTGACGGGTCTAGCACAGATACGCAGTATTTT
TRBJ1-5,few,.,TRBV28,CASSLLGLPGNF,TGTGCCAGCAGTTTGCTGGGCCTGCCCGGAAATTTT
TRBJ2-7,few,TRBD2,TRBV19,CASSTLAGGYEQYF,TGTGCCAGTAGTACCTTAGCGGGGGGGTACGAGCAGTACTTC
TRBJ2-7,.,TRBD2,TRBV27,CASSYRTSGYEQYF,TGTGCCAGCAGTTACCGGACTAGCGGCTACGAGCAGTACTTC
TRBJ2-7,once,.,TRBV28,CASSPYSVASWPSYEQYF,TGTGCCAGCAGTCCCTACAGCGTGGCTAGCTGGCCCTCCTACGAGCAGTACTTC
TRBJ2-3,once,TRBD2,TRBV9,CASSVMLAGAADTQYF,TGTGCCAGCAGCGTAATGCTAGCGGGAGCGGCAGATACGCAGTATTTT
TRBJ2-7,.,TRBD2,TRBV11-2,CASSLDRGLAGHF,TGTGCCAGCAGCTTAGATCGGGGACTAGCGGGGCACTTC
TRBJ2-5,once,.,TRBV29-1,CSVWVTGWETQYF,TGCAGCGTTTGGGTTACAGGGTGGGAGACCCAGTACTTC
TRBJ2-7,.,TRBD1,TRBV25-1,CASSVGQDTYEQYF,TGTGCCAGCAGTGTCGGACAGGATACCTACGAGCAGTACTTC
TRBJ2-1,.,.,TRBV5-1,CASSSWSGDFYNEQFF,TGCGCCAGCAGCTCCTGGAGTGGGGACTTCTACAATGAGCAGTTCTTC
TRBJ1-3,few,.,TRBV30,CAWSTWGGDRNTIYF,TGTGCCTGGAGTACCTGGGGGGGCGATAGAAACACCATATATTTT
TRBJ2-7,.,.,TRBV14,CASSQSGLPVYF,TGTGCCAGCAGCCAATCGGGACTCCCAGTGTACTTC
TRBJ2-7,once,.,TRBV28,CASSSWTAAYEQYF,TGTGCCAGCAGCTCATGGACGGCGGCCTACGAGCAGTACTTC